The 3 T cell receptor beta chains in this list originate from one sample, sequenced in a study of T cell responses to AZD1222 COVID-19 vaccine. The protocol was immunoSEQ multiplex PCR, while the TCRdb copy is restricted to in-frame clones and leaves out a portion. The sample shows 150,000 to 250,000 clones, under 95% of them seen only once. The input for sequencing was peripheral blood, taken 28 days after the second AZD1222 dose. The source of these receptors is an adult who received the AZD1222 COVID-19 vaccine.

V gene TRBV7-9 combines with J gene TRBJ2-5, with D uncertain. The CDR3 is 13 amino acids. Germline V lookup: CDR1 SEHNR, CDR2 FQNEAQ (reference sequence). V was pared by 5 bases and J by 5 bases, with 12 bases between. The DNA of the CDR3 is TGTGCCAGCAGCCTTCCTTTGAGGGAGACCCAGTACTTC. Protein product: CASSLPLRETQYF.

The chain combines TRBV27 with TRBJ1-6; D remains unclear. Germline loops: CDR1 MNHEY, CDR2 SMNVEV (reference sequence). The V end lost 6 bases, the J end lost 7 bases, and 16 bases lay between the germline ends. This CDR3 contains 15 residues. CDR3 in amino acids: CASSSLIERNSPLHF. The CDR3 DNA follows: TGTGCCAGCAGCTCCCTCATCGAACGGAATTCACCCCTCCACTTT.

This clone came up once. The J gene is TRBJ2-3, the V gene TRBV9; tentatively, D is TRBD2 (6 bases). The CDR3 is 14 amino acids. CDR1 SGDLS and CDR2 YYNGEE come from the germline V gene. V lost 2 bases to trimming and J lost 2 bases, with 9 bases between them. CDR3 region: CASSVAGYTDTQYF. CDR3 nucleotides: TGTGCCAGCAGCGTTGCGGGATACACAGATACGCAGTATTTT.